This entry is about one T cell receptor beta chain. The CDR3 has 14 amino acids. Germline V lookup: CDR1 SGHRS, CDR2 YFSETQ. V was trimmed by 4 bases and J by 1 base, leaving 11 bases between them. The sample originates from a study of blood T cell repertoires in COVID-19. This table comes from immunoSEQ multiplex PCR, and its TCRdb copy is limited to in-frame clones, with some not included. The repertoire holds about 20,000 clones, with 88% as singletons. The receptor was derived from a human donor in a cohort sampled during active COVID-19. The sequenced material came from peripheral blood. The rearrangement links TRBV5-1 to TRBJ1-1; no clear D. The CDR3 loop reads CASSRQVPNTEAFF. The CDR3 DNA reads as TGCGCCAGCAGCCGGCAGGTACCGAACACTGAAGCTTTCTTT.